This T cell receptor beta chain was found in a study of control samples from healthy donors and cancer patients. TCRdb keeps only in-frame clones here, not all; method: immunoSEQ multiplex PCR. The sample holds some 200,000 clones; just under 95% are singletons and the top ten take roughly 1.6%. Germline V gene sequence: CDR1 SGHTA, CDR2 FQGTGA. V was cut by 5 bases and J by 1 base, with 14 bases left in between. The CDR3 extends over 16 amino acids. Source material: blood. The TCR was taken from a man in his forties or fifties in good health. The chain combines TRBV7-3 with TRBJ2-2; D remains ambiguous. CDR3 protein: CASSLYPGGNTGELFF. For the CDR3, the DNA is TGTGCCAGCAGCCTGTACCCAGGTGGGAACACCGGGGAGCTGTTTTTT.